Here is one T cell receptor (beta chain) with its context. Its antigen is unknown. With 1 base removed from V and 7 bases from J, the gap between germline ends came to 10 bases. The V gene's germline CDR1 is SNHLY and CDR2 FYNNEI. The CDR3 runs 13 residues. Over several immunoSEQ plates, each subset's genomic DNA was distributed in even portions. Here immunoSEQ multiplex PCR was the method, and the copy in TCRdb shows in-frame clones only, minus some. The repertoire holds roughly 1 million clones, with around 82% as singletons. The sample comes from a study of shared clonotypes between healthy human individuals. Overall study context: Donors had three CD4 naive, three CD4 memory, two CD8 naive and one CD8 memory plate apiece.

The study's findings and limits: Some naive CD4 clonotypes, 5% to 5.5%, turned up in common across several donors. The sole specimen, blood, was sampled, and tissue repertoires likely differ.

V is TRBV2 and J is TRBJ1-2; tentatively, D is TRBD1 (6 bases). The sequence was collected from a man aged 18 to 30 in good health. Some clones in this sample may be carry-over from other donors' samples. Sequencing was performed on memory CD4+ T cells from PBMCs. Subset: CD45RA-negative fraction. CDR3 sequence (DNA): TGTGCCAGCAGTGAAGACAGGGCTGCTGGCTACACCTTC. It is translated as CASSEDRAAGYTF.